The next 24 T cell receptor beta chains were all read from a single sample in a study of shared clonotypes between healthy human individuals. Clones were sequenced by immunoSEQ multiplex PCR, and TCRdb holds only the in-frame ones, with some missing. This sample carries 2,500,000 or so clones, about 92% of them seen once, and the ten largest clones take over 0.12%. What was sequenced was naive CD4+ T cells sorted from blood. Subset specified: CD45RA+ positively selected. The receptor source for this set is a man younger than 35 in good health.

This rearrangement joins TRBV25-1 to TRBJ1-2; 9 nucleotides line up with TRBD1. This CDR3 contains 15 residues. Looked up from germline, CDR1 is MGHDK and CDR2 is SYGVNS. Trimming removed 3 bases from V and 8 bases from J; junction bases left unmatched: 10. CDR3 loop: CASSDRGTGPRGYTF. The CDR3 DNA reads as TGTGCCAGCAGTGATCGGGGGACAGGGCCGAGGGGCTACACCTTC.

The genes are TRBV10-3 and TRBJ1-2, with 7 bases fitting TRBD1. The V and J ends lost 2 bases and 3 bases, in that order; junction bases with no gene match: 9. CDR1 ENHRY and CDR2 SYGVKD come from the germline V gene. The CDR3 contains 16 residues. CDR3 sequence: CAISEVQGVTYYGYTF. The CDR3 region has the DNA TGTGCCATCAGTGAGGTTCAGGGGGTTACGTACTATGGCTACACCTTC.

The rearrangement links TRBV6-1 to TRBJ2-7, with D perhaps matching TRBD2 (5 bases). CDR1 and CDR2 from the germline V gene are MNHNS and SASEGT. V was cut by 7 bases and J by 1 base, with 8 bases left in between. The CDR3 is 12 amino acids. This CDR3 reads CASIEGSYEQYF. The CDR3 DNA sequence: TGTGCCAGCATTGAGGGTTCCTACGAGCAGTACTTC.

The CDR3 region is CASTTTGGSTDTQYF. CDR3 DNA: TGCGCCAGCACTACAACAGGGGGGAGCACAGATACGCAGTATTTT. The V gene is TRBV23-1, the J gene TRBJ2-3; 8 nucleotides line up with TRBD1. TRBV23-1 is designated an ORF whose function remains uncertain. V shed 7 bases and J 0 bases; nucleotides not matched to a gene: 6. This CDR3 comprises 15 residues.

About this clone itself: This sample includes further DNA sequences coding for the same CDR3. The chain couples TRBV6-6 to TRBJ2-3; D is perhaps TRBD2 (6 bases). Germline V gives CDR1 MNHNY, CDR2 SVGAGI (reference sequence). V lost 1 base and J 0 bases, leaving 8 bases between the germline ends. CDR3 size: 15 residues. For the CDR3, the DNA is TGTGCCAGCAGTTACTTGGGGGGAAGCACAGATACGCAGTATTTT. Translated, it gives CASSYLGGSTDTQYF.

The chain employs TRBV10-3 and TRBJ1-3; no reliable D call. The germline V gene encodes CDR1 ENHRY and CDR2 SYGVKD. This CDR3 is built from 14 residues. V was shortened by 6 bases and J by 2 bases, with 11 bases between the two germline ends. CDR3 sequence reads: CAIRGGRTGNTIYF. The CDR3 coding sequence is TGTGCCATCAGGGGAGGGCGTACTGGAAACACCATATATTTT.

CDR3 DNA sequence: TGCGCCAGCAGCCAATCCATAGCGGGAGGGCCTTCCTACGAGCAGTACTTC. Amino acids: CASSQSIAGGPSYEQYF. The chain recombines TRBV4-1 with TRBJ2-7; 11 bases agree with TRBD2. The CDR3 has 17 amino acids. Germline V gene sequence: CDR1 MGHRA, CDR2 YSYEKL. Trimming removed 2 bases from V and 1 base from J; junction bases left unmatched: 7.

The chain employs TRBV6-1 and TRBJ1-4, with 8 bases that match TRBD1. Trimming removed 3 bases from V and 3 bases from J; junction bases left unmatched: 3. The CDR3 length is 15 residues. CDR1 is MNHNS, CDR2 SASEGT, per germline. The DNA of the CDR3 is TGTGCCAGCAGTGAGGACAGGGAACCTAATGAAAAACTGTTTTTT. Translation: CASSEDREPNEKLFF.

This clone appeared once. The chain combines TRBV12-5 with TRBJ1-5; D call uncertain. V gave up 7 bases and J gave up 7 bases, with 17 bases separating them. CDR1 and CDR2 (germline): LGHNT, FRNRAP. The CDR3 loop spans 14 amino acids. The CDR3 bases are TGTGCTAGTGCTTTAGGCAACTCAGGCCAGCCCCAGCATTTT. Translation gives CASALGNSGQPQHF.

This clone was detected only once. The chain employs TRBV5-4 and TRBJ2-3; 15 nucleotides line up with TRBD2. The germline V gene encodes CDR1 SGHNT and CDR2 YYREEE (reference sequence). The trim removed 0 bases at V and 4 bases at J, leaving 0 bases unmatched. The CDR3 has 16 residues. CDR3: CASSLGTSGGADTQYF. The CDR3 DNA follows: TGTGCCAGCAGCTTGGGGACTAGCGGGGGGGCAGATACGCAGTATTTT.

V usage is TRBV18 and J usage is TRBJ2-1, with D perhaps matching TRBD1 (5 bases). CDR1 and CDR2 from the germline V gene are KGHSH and LQKENI. The length of the CDR3 is 13 residues. The V and J ends lost 0 bases and 10 bases respectively, with 10 bases between them. The CDR3 DNA follows: TGTGCCAGCTCACCACCGAATAGGGGCGAGCAGTTCTTC. Amino acid sequence: CASSPPNRGEQFF.

This rearrangement joins TRBV7-2 to TRBJ2-4; 13 bases map to TRBD2. The CDR3 totals 15 residues. The germline CDR1 and CDR2 sequences are SGHTA and FQGNSA. The V segment lost 1 base and the J segment 7 bases; nucleotides outside the gene matches: 1. CDR3 protein: CASSLELAGGNIQYF. In nucleotides, the CDR3 is TGTGCCAGCAGCTTAGAACTAGCGGGAGGGAACATTCAGTACTTC.

The rearrangement uses TRBV14 and TRBJ2-3; D gene unclear. The CDR3 has 17 amino acids. Trimming left V 2 bases short and J 1 base short, with 16 bases between. Germline CDR1 and CDR2: SGHDN and FVKESK. DNA for the CDR3: TGTGCCAGCAGCCAACGTCTTGGCTCTATTGGCACAGATACGCAGTATTTT. This gives the protein CASSQRLGSIGTDTQYF.

CDR3 amino acids: CSVAGSHYGYTF. The CDR3 DNA reads as TGCAGCGTCGCAGGGTCCCACTATGGCTACACCTTC. The J gene is TRBJ1-2, the V gene TRBV29-1; the D gene is possibly TRBD1 (5 bases). Germline V gene data show CDR1 as SQVTM and CDR2 as ANQGSEA. Trimming pared 6 bases from V and 3 bases from J, leaving 11 bases between. The CDR3 covers 12 residues.

V usage is TRBV25-1 and J usage is TRBJ2-4, with D unresolved. V lost 6 bases, J lost 0 bases, and 12 bases lay in between. CDR1 and CDR2 from the germline V gene are MGHDK and SYGVNS. The CDR3 has 15 amino acids. CDR3 DNA: TGTGCCAGCAGCCAAACGCAGCTAGCCAAAAACATTCAGTACTTC. It translates to CASSQTQLAKNIQYF.

This clone was seen only once. The chain combines TRBV27 with TRBJ2-3, with TRBD2 as a possible D gene (6 bases). The germline V gene has CDR1 MNHEY and CDR2 SMNVEV (reference sequence). V was trimmed by 5 bases and J by 2 bases, leaving 11 bases between them. This CDR3 is 14 amino acids long. The CDR3 spells CASSVRGFTDTQYF. Written as DNA, the CDR3 is TGTGCCAGCAGTGTACGGGGGTTCACAGATACGCAGTATTTT.

This clone was seen only once. The chain joins TRBV30 to TRBJ2-7; 8 positions match TRBD2. CDR1 and CDR2 (germline): GTSNPN, SVGIG (reference sequence). This CDR3 region has 13 residues. J lost 9 bases, V lost 8 bases, and 15 bases had no gene match. CDR3 DNA sequence: TGTGCCGGGTCGGGAGGGGAGGGCCATCGGCAGTACTTC. This translates into CAGSGGEGHRQYF.

The genes are TRBV10-2 and TRBJ2-5, with D unclear. V was trimmed by 4 bases and J by 5 bases, leaving 11 bases between them. This CDR3 comprises 13 residues. Germline CDR1 is WSHSY and CDR2 is SAAADI. The CDR3 DNA is TGCGCCAGCAGTGGCTTCATTAAGGAGACCCAGTACTTC. This translates into CASSGFIKETQYF.

The V call is TRBV6-5, the J call TRBJ2-1; D not certain. CDR1 MNHEY and CDR2 SVGAGI come from the germline V gene. The CDR3 extends over 13 amino acids. The V gene lost 7 bases and the J gene lost 14 bases, with 21 bases spanning the gap. Here the CDR3 DNA reads TGTGCCAGCACCGATTCCAGGACCCGGAACGAGTTCTTC. This sequence encodes CASTDSRTRNEFF.

The chain uses TRBV7-2 and TRBJ2-1; 11 bases line up with TRBD2. The CDR3 is 15 amino acids. CDR1 and CDR2 from the germline V gene are SGHTA and FQGNSA. V lost 5 bases to trimming and J lost 6 bases; unmatched junction nucleotides: 6. CDR3 residues: CASSHRLAGTNEQFF. CDR3 nucleotides: TGTGCCAGCAGCCATCGACTAGCGGGAACCAATGAGCAGTTCTTC.

The chain recombines TRBV6-1 with TRBJ2-3, with D perhaps matching TRBD1 or TRBD2 (6 bases each). The CDR3 has 15 amino acids. Looked up from germline, CDR1 is MNHNS and CDR2 is SASEGT. Trimming removed 6 bases from V and 0 bases from J, with 13 bases in between. The CDR3 reads CASSVGGFSTDTQYF. In nucleotides, the CDR3 is TGTGCCAGCAGCGTGGGGGGCTTTAGCACAGATACGCAGTATTTT.

This clone was seen only a few times. The V call is TRBV6-5, the J call TRBJ1-2; no reliable D call. Germline V gene sequence: CDR1 MNHEY, CDR2 SVGAGI. The V and J ends lost 2 bases and 1 base respectively, with 5 bases between them. The CDR3 length is 13 residues. The CDR3: CASSYDLNYGYTF. The CDR3 bases are TGTGCCAGCAGTTACGACCTTAACTATGGCTACACCTTC.

The chain combines TRBV6-6 with TRBJ2-1, with TRBD2 matching 12 bases. CDR3 length: 14 residues. The junction had 5 bases not matched to a gene; V was cut back by 6 bases and J by 8 bases. Germline values: CDR1 MNHNY, CDR2 SVGAGI (reference sequence). The CDR3 spells CASRPGLAGYEQFF. The CDR3 nucleotides are TGTGCCAGCAGACCTGGACTAGCGGGATATGAGCAGTTCTTC.

This chain uses TRBV2 with TRBJ2-6; D unresolved. This CDR3 has 16 amino acids. The germline CDR1 and CDR2 sequences are SNHLY and FYNNEI. Deletions cut 3 bases from V and 0 bases from J, with 9 bases between. The CDR3 sequence: CASSETRSSGANVLTF. As DNA, the CDR3 is TGTGCCAGCAGTGAGACACGGAGCTCTGGGGCCAACGTCCTGACTTTC.